A selection of T cell receptor beta chains follows, all from one sample in a study of T cells in Graves' hyperthyroidism and ophthalmopathy. Using its own MiXCR run on the multiplex PCR reads, TCRdb lists one record per CDR3 protein. The sample lists over 300,000 distinct CDR3 sequences, roughly 13% occurring once. Specimen: blood. Receptors were obtained from an older woman with Graves' hyperthyroidism. Each CDR3 is given with its conserved first and last residue. The D gene is left open where the match is weak. Size is stated for part of the rows, as once, few or many counts, or as a class when the clone is expanded.

TRBV24-1,TRBJ2-5,.,.,TGTGCCACCAGTGATTTGGAGGATAAAGAGACCCAGTACTTC,CATSDLEDKETQYF
TRBV19,TRBJ1-1,.,TRBD1,TGTGCCAGTAGTCCTCGGACAGGGGCCGCCATGAACACTGAAGCTTTCTTT,CASSPRTGAAMNTEAFF
TRBV29-1,TRBJ2-7,many,.,TGCAGCGTTGAGGGGCAGGGGAGGTACGAGCAGTACTTC,CSVEGQGRYEQYF
TRBV7-8,TRBJ1-2,.,.,TGTGCCAGCAGCTTAATCTCGGGCAGAGGGCTAACCTATGGCTACACCTTC,CASSLISGRGLTYGYTF
TRBV5-6,TRBJ1-5,.,.,TGTGCCAGCAGCGCGAGCAGGGGACATCAGCCCCAGCATTTT,CASSASRGHQPQHF
TRBV20-1,TRBJ2-7,.,TRBD2,TGCAGTGCTAGAGACTCCGCTAGCGGGAGTTACGAGCAGTACTTC,CSARDSASGSYEQYF
TRBV24-1,TRBJ2-7,.,.,TGTGCCACCAGTGATCCGAGGACAGACACCTACAGGCAGTACTTC,CATSDPRTDTYRQYF
TRBV18,TRBJ2-5,many,.,TGTGCCAGCTCACCGTTTGTCGACGAATTGCGGGAGACCCAGTACTTC,CASSPFVDELRETQYF
TRBV7-3,TRBJ2-5,many,.,TGTGCCAGCAGCCTCATGATCGGAGAGACCCAGTACTTC,CASSLMIGETQYF
TRBV18,TRBJ1-2,.,TRBD1,TGTGCCAGCTCACGACAGGGGGTAGAGGATGGCTACACCTTC,CASSRQGVEDGYTF
TRBV25-1,TRBJ2-1,.,.,TGTGCCAGCAGTCCTCATCGTGGGCAGGGCAACTACGAGCAGTTCTTC,CASSPHRGQGNYEQFF
TRBV5-1,TRBJ2-1,many,.,TGCGCCAGCAGCTTGGGGGACCAGGTGGCCAATGAGCAGTTCTTC,CASSLGDQVANEQFF
TRBV7-2,TRBJ2-2,.,.,TGTGCCAGCAGCTTCGGGGCAGGAGGAAACACCGGGGAGCTGTTTTTT,CASSFGAGGNTGELFF
TRBV19,TRBJ2-2,.,TRBD1,TGTGCCAGTGGTAAACTGACAGGGGCGGCCACCGGGGAGCTGTTTTTT,CASGKLTGAATGELFF
TRBV25-1,TRBJ2-4,.,TRBD2,TGTGCCAGCGGCGGGGGGTTGAACATTCAGTACTTC,CASGGGLNIQYF
TRBV10-1,TRBJ2-1,many,TRBD2,TGCGCCAGCAGTGAAACTCTAGCGGGAGGGCCCGGTGAGCAGTTCTTC,CASSETLAGGPGEQFF
TRBV7-2,TRBJ2-1,many,.,TGTGCCAGCAGCTTAACAGGGAACAATGAGCAGTTCTTC,CASSLTGNNEQFF
TRBV6-5,TRBJ1-1,few,TRBD1,TGTGCCAGCAGTTACACCAGACAGGGTGGGACTGAAGCTTTCTTT,CASSYTRQGGTEAFF
TRBV18,TRBJ1-6,many,.,TGTGCCAGCTCACCAGGCAATTCACCCCTCCACTTT,CASSPGNSPLHF
TRBV7-9,TRBJ1-2,few,.,TGTGCCAGCAGCTTCCTAGACAGGCTCCCCTATGGCTACACCTTC,CASSFLDRLPYGYTF
TRBV5-1,TRBJ2-7,many,.,TGCGCCAGCCCTAGAAAAGCGGGAAGGGGGTACGAGCAGTACTTC,CASPRKAGRGYEQYF
TRBV12-5,TRBJ2-7,.,TRBD2,TGTGCTAGTGGTTTGGCCCTAATGACTAGCGGGAACTCCTACGAGCAGTACTTC,CASGLALMTSGNSYEQYF
TRBV6-5,TRBJ2-7,few,.,TGTGCCAGCAGTTACTCTATGTCGGCGAGCTCCTACGAGCAGTACTTC,CASSYSMSASSYEQYF
TRBV28,TRBJ1-6,many,TRBD1,TGTGCCAGCAAAGGACCAGGGGGCTATAATTCACCCCTCCACTTT,CASKGPGGYNSPLHF
TRBV13,TRBJ2-7,many,.,TGTGCCAGCAGCCCATACCAACGGAGGTTCAGCGAGCAGTACTTC,CASSPYQRRFSEQYF
TRBV6-2/TRBV6-3,TRBJ2-7,many,TRBD2,TGTGCCAGCAGTTACGAGCGGGAGACCCACGAGCAGTACTTC,CASSYERETHEQYF
TRBV6-1,TRBJ2-5,many,.,TGTGCCAGCACGGCCGAAAGAGACGGGGAGACCCAGTACTTC,CASTAERDGETQYF
TRBV20-1,TRBJ2-3,.,.,TGCAGTGCTAGAGAAGGACAGCCCTGGGTTTTTATCACAGATACGCAGTATTTT,CSAREGQPWVFITDTQYF
TRBV28,TRBJ1-2,many,TRBD1,TGTGCGACAAGTTCGACAGGGCCCTCTAACTATGGCTACACCTTC,CATSSTGPSNYGYTF
TRBV27,TRBJ2-5,few,.,TGTGCCAGCACCCACGGGAAGACCCAGTACTTC,CASTHGKTQYF
TRBV20-1,TRBJ2-1,few,TRBD2,TGCAGTGCTACTTACCTATTAGCGGGGTTCTCCTACAATGAGCAGTTCTTC,CSATYLLAGFSYNEQFF
TRBV6-1,TRBJ2-7,.,TRBD2,TGTGCCAGCAGTTACGGGGCTGGGTGGGGGAGGGCCAACTCGGACTACGAGCAGTACTTC,CASSYGAGWGRANSDYEQYF
TRBV3-1,TRBJ1-1,many,.,TGTGCCAGCAGCCAAGAGTACACTGAAGCTTTCTTT,CASSQEYTEAFF
TRBV27,TRBJ2-7,few,TRBD2,TGTGCCAGCAGTCCCCTCCCGGGAGGGGGCTACGAGCAGTACTTC,CASSPLPGGGYEQYF
TRBV5-1,TRBJ2-3,few,TRBD2,TGCGCCAGCAGCTTGGATGGGCTAGCGGGAGATACGCAGTATTTT,CASSLDGLAGDTQYF
TRBV30,TRBJ1-5,.,.,TGTGCCTGGAGCTCGGGGATTAATCAGCCCCAGCATTTT,CAWSSGINQPQHF
TRBV2,TRBJ1-4,many,.,TGTGCCAGCAGTGTAGGGGGAACTAATGAAAAACTGTTTTTT,CASSVGGTNEKLFF
TRBV7-3,TRBJ1-3,.,TRBD1,TGTGCCAGCAGCCCGGGACAGGGAAACACCATATATTTT,CASSPGQGNTIYF
TRBV27,TRBJ2-1,many,TRBD2,TGTGCCAGCAGTTTCACCATTCCTAGGACTAGCGGGTACAATGAGCAGTTCTTC,CASSFTIPRTSGYNEQFF
TRBV4-1,TRBJ2-1,.,TRBD2,TGCGCCAGCAGCCAAGGGGAGGGACACAATGAGCAGTTCTTC,CASSQGEGHNEQFF
TRBV27,TRBJ2-1,many,.,TGTGCCAGCAGTCTGACTGCTCGGAATGAGCAGTTCTTC,CASSLTARNEQFF
TRBV30,TRBJ1-1,.,.,TGTGCCTGGAATGGAGGGAACCGCACTGAAGCTTTCTTT,CAWNGGNRTEAFF
TRBV6-1,TRBJ1-5,.,.,TGTGCCAGCAGTTCTAGACTCAATCAGCCCCAGCATTTT,CASSSRLNQPQHF
TRBV29-1,TRBJ2-3,many,.,TGCAGCGTCAGCGGCTATACGCAGTATTTT,CSVSGYTQYF
TRBV2,TRBJ1-6,many,.,TGTGCCAGCAGGGCCACAGGGTTTGGTTCACCCCTCCACTTT,CASRATGFGSPLHF
TRBV12-3/TRBV12-4,TRBJ2-7,many,TRBD2,TGTGCCAGCAGTTTAGGGGCGGGAGAGTACGAGCAGTACTTC,CASSLGAGEYEQYF
TRBV24-1,TRBJ1-2,many,.,TGTGCCACCAGTGATCACTCGAGGGGCTCGGGAGGAGGCTACACCTTC,CATSDHSRGSGGGYTF
TRBV20-1,TRBJ2-7,.,.,TGCAGTGCCAACCCGTCGGCGGGCGGGACTTACGAGCAGTACTTC,CSANPSAGGTYEQYF
TRBV7-9,TRBJ1-4,few,.,TGTGCCAGCACCCACTTCCGCGGGTCCCAAGGTGAAAAACTGTTTTTT,CASTHFRGSQGEKLFF
TRBV5-6,TRBJ2-7,many,.,TGTGCCAGCAGCTTGTCGCGCTACGAGCAGTACTTC,CASSLSRYEQYF
TRBV5-1,TRBJ2-2,.,.,TGCGCCAGCAGCGACCCGCAGGGGAACACCGGGGAGCTGTTTTTT,CASSDPQGNTGELFF
TRBV3-1,TRBJ2-7,many,TRBD1,TGTGCCAGCAGCCGACAGGGTGACCACGAGCAGTACTTC,CASSRQGDHEQYF
TRBV2,TRBJ2-1,many,TRBD2,TGTGCCAGCAGGGGACTAGCGGGAGTAAATGAGCAGTTCTTC,CASRGLAGVNEQFF
TRBV7-3,TRBJ2-1,few,.,TGTGCCAGCAGCTTCACGAGCGAAAGCTCCTACAATGAGCAGTTCTTC,CASSFTSESSYNEQFF
TRBV18,TRBJ2-7,many,.,TGTGCCAGCTCACCACCTGCTAGTAGGTACGAGCAGTACTTC,CASSPPASRYEQYF
TRBV2,TRBJ2-1,many,TRBD2,TGTGCCAGCAGTGTAGGACTAGCTCCAAGGTATGAGCAGTTCTTC,CASSVGLAPRYEQFF
TRBV20-1,TRBJ2-2,few,TRBD2,TGCAGTGTTGCGCGGGAGTCGACCGGGGAGCTGTTTTTT,CSVARESTGELFF
TRBV12-3/TRBV12-4,TRBJ2-1,.,TRBD2,TGTGCCAGCAGCACGACTAGCGGGGCCTACACTGAGCAGTTCTTC,CASSTTSGAYTEQFF
TRBV3-1,TRBJ2-3,few,.,TGTGCCAGCAGCCAAGCCCAGGCCGACACAGATACGCAGTATTTT,CASSQAQADTDTQYF
TRBV11-2,TRBJ2-7,.,TRBD1,TGTGCCAGCAGCTTAGACGGGACAGCTTTCTACGAGCAGTACTTC,CASSLDGTAFYEQYF